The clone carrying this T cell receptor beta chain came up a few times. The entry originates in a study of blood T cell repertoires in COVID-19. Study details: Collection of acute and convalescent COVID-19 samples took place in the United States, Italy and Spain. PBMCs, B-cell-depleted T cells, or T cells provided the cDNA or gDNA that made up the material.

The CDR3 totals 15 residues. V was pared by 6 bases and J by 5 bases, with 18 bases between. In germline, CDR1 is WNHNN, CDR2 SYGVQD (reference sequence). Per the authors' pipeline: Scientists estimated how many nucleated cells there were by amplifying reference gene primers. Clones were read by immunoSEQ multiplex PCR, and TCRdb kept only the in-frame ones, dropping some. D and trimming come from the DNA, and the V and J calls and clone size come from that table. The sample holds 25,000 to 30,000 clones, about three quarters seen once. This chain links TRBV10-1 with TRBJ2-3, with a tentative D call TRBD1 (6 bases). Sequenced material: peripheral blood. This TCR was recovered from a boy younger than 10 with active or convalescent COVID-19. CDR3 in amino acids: CASSGTARGGDTQYF. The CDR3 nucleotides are TGCGCCAGCAGCGGGACCGCCCGAGGGGGAGATACGCAGTATTTT.